Listed here are 4 T cell receptor beta chains from one sample, sequenced in a study of blood T cell repertoires in COVID-19 (dated by TCRdb to the early 2020s). The library was made by the immunoSEQ multiplex PCR assay. The table comes from immuneACCESS by way of TCRdb, which keeps in-frame sequences with V and J called. Part of the clones is missing from these tables; in studies checked, under half for an unresolved V gene and the rest for unknown reasons. For this sample there are 10,000 or so clones; around 89% appear just once. The ten largest clones add up to around 9.1% of the sample. The specimen sequenced was peripheral blood. All receptors derive from a human donor in a cohort sampled during active COVID-19.

This clone was recorded a few times. The V call is TRBV28, the J call TRBJ1-5, with D perhaps TRBD1 (5 bases). The CDR3 runs to 16 residues. Germline assignment: CDR1 MDHEN and CDR2 SYDVKM. Trimming pared 10 bases from V and 7 bases from J, leaving 26 bases between. CDR3 DNA sequence: TGTGCCACCCCCCTCAACAGGCGGGGTCGTCGGCAGCCCCAGCATTTT. Translation gives CATPLNRRGRRQPQHF.

This clone appeared once. This chain connects TRBV18 to TRBJ1-5, with TRBD1 matching over 12 bases. The CDR3 has 15 amino acids. Germline trimming cut 5 bases from V and 6 bases from J; bases unmatched to any gene: 5. Germline-derived CDR1 and CDR2 are KGHSH and LQKENI. CDR3: CASSSGQGAPQPQHF. In DNA form, the CDR3 reads TGTGCCAGCTCATCGGGACAGGGGGCGCCTCAGCCCCAGCATTTT.

This clone was seen more than once but under ten times. The rearrangement joins TRBV5-1 to TRBJ2-5, with TRBD2 as a possible D gene (5 bases). V was cut by 0 bases and J by 5 bases, with 17 bases left in between. CDR1 and CDR2 (germline): SGHRS, YFSETQ. The CDR3 has 16 amino acids. Here the CDR3 DNA reads TGCGCCAGCAGCTTGGCCCTCGGTAGTGGCGGGGAGACCCAGTACTTC. This codes for CASSLALGSGGETQYF.

The chain is built from TRBV7-9 and TRBJ1-1; D may be TRBD1 (5 bases). The CDR3 runs 16 residues. From germline, CDR1 is SEHNR and CDR2 FQNEAQ (reference sequence). The germline V and J ends were trimmed by 4 bases and 3 bases, with 18 bases remaining between them. The CDR3 DNA follows: TGTGCCAGCAGCTCCTGGGGGGATTCGGGGGACACTGAAGCTTTCTTT. This codes for CASSSWGDSGDTEAFF.